One and the same sample provided the 2 T cell receptor beta chains below, sequenced in a study of Ad26.COV2.S vaccination and SARS-CoV-2 variants. Some clones are missing from TCRdb's copy, which holds only in-frame ones; the method was immunoSEQ multiplex PCR. The sample consists of around 340,000 clones, 88% of them appearing once. As for treatment: over 15 received Ad26.COV2.S at low or high dose, single or two shots; five or six received placebo; per-sample allocation not given. Following the first vaccine or placebo injection, samples were taken on day 63. Material: peripheral blood, obtained in a trial of Ad26.COV2.S vaccine versus placebo. The receptors were sampled from a person aged 18-65 years who received the Ad26.COV2.S COVID-19 vaccine or a placebo.

The V gene is TRBV19, the J gene TRBJ1-5, with 7 bases identical to TRBD1. The V segment lost 7 bases and the J segment 2 bases; nucleotides outside the gene matches: 5. The CDR3 consists of 14 residues. Per the germline V gene, CDR1 is LNHDA and CDR2 is SQIVND (reference sequence). CDR3 in DNA: TGTGCCAGTATACAGGGGCTTGGCAATCAGCCCCAGCATTTT. Amino acid sequence: CASIQGLGNQPQHF.

The chain employs TRBV4-1 and TRBJ2-5, with 11 bases matching TRBD1. Germline V gene sequence: CDR1 MGHRA, CDR2 YSYEKL. V lost 5 bases to trimming and J lost 5 bases; unmatched junction nucleotides: 7. The CDR3 has 15 amino acids. CDR3 in DNA: TGCGCCAGCAGCAGGACAGGGGGCATTCTGGAGACCCAGTACTTC. This codes for CASSRTGGILETQYF.